A selection of T cell receptor beta chains follows, all from one sample in a study of T cells in Graves' hyperthyroidism and ophthalmopathy. TCRdb passed the multiplex PCR reads through MiXCR, listing each CDR3 protein once. The sample has 350,000 to 400,000 distinct CDR3 sequences, around 14% seen once. The sample consisted of blood. These receptors were taken from a woman between 25 and 40 years old with Graves' hyperthyroidism. CDR3s include the opening cysteine and the closing phenylalanine or tryptophan. Each record gives: clone size, J gene, D gene, CDR3 length, V gene, CDR3 DNA, CDR3 protein. The D gene is left open where the match is weak. A row's size may be missing; if present it is once, few, many or a size class.

clone_size: few
j_call: TRBJ2-7
d_call: NA
cdr3_length: 16
v_call: TRBV27
cdr3_nt: TGTGCCAGCAGCCCCCAACGAAACTACGGGACCTACGAGCAGTACTTC
cdr3_aa: CASSPQRNYGTYEQYF

clone_size: NA
j_call: TRBJ2-5
d_call: TRBD1
cdr3_length: 11
v_call: TRBV11-2
cdr3_nt: TGTGCCAGCAGCACCGGACAGGGAATGTACTTC
cdr3_aa: CASSTGQGMYF

clone_size: few
j_call: TRBJ2-3
d_call: TRBD2
cdr3_length: 18
v_call: TRBV6-2/TRBV6-3
cdr3_nt: TGTGCCAGCAGTTACCCGATGGGGACTAGCGGTGACACAGATACGCAGTATTTT
cdr3_aa: CASSYPMGTSGDTDTQYF

clone_size: few
j_call: TRBJ1-5
d_call: TRBD1
cdr3_length: 15
v_call: TRBV5-6
cdr3_nt: TGTGCCAGCAGCTCGAACGACAGGGGGGATCAGCCCCAGCATTTT
cdr3_aa: CASSSNDRGDQPQHF

clone_size: many
j_call: TRBJ1-2
d_call: NA
cdr3_length: 16
v_call: TRBV11-2
cdr3_nt: TGTGCCAGCAGCTTAGATACACGGCCTCGGGGCTATGGCTACACCTTC
cdr3_aa: CASSLDTRPRGYGYTF

clone_size: NA
j_call: TRBJ2-2
d_call: TRBD1
cdr3_length: 16
v_call: TRBV6-2/TRBV6-3
cdr3_nt: TGTGCCAGCAGTTACCCAAGGGGGCCGGACACCGGGGAGCTGTTTTTT
cdr3_aa: CASSYPRGPDTGELFF

clone_size: NA
j_call: TRBJ2-1
d_call: NA
cdr3_length: 14
v_call: TRBV12-5
cdr3_nt: TGTGCTAGTGGTTCTACCCAGAGTATCAGTGAGCAGTTCTTC
cdr3_aa: CASGSTQSISEQFF

clone_size: many
j_call: TRBJ2-3
d_call: NA
cdr3_length: 14
v_call: TRBV5-6
cdr3_nt: TGTGCCAGCAGTTATACCCACGGGACAGATACGCAGTATTTT
cdr3_aa: CASSYTHGTDTQYF

clone_size: many
j_call: TRBJ1-1
d_call: NA
cdr3_length: 15
v_call: TRBV7-8
cdr3_nt: TGTGCCAGCAGCTTAGTATCGGTGGTGAACACTGAAGCTTTCTTT
cdr3_aa: CASSLVSVVNTEAFF

clone_size: NA
j_call: TRBJ2-7
d_call: NA
cdr3_length: 13
v_call: TRBV5-6
cdr3_nt: TGTGCCAGCAGCATCACGGTGGGCTACGAGCAGTACTTC
cdr3_aa: CASSITVGYEQYF

clone_size: NA
j_call: TRBJ2-1
d_call: TRBD2
cdr3_length: 15
v_call: TRBV7-9
cdr3_nt: TGTGCCAGCAGCGGCAGGCCACTAGCGGACAATGAGCAGTTCTTC
cdr3_aa: CASSGRPLADNEQFF

clone_size: NA
j_call: TRBJ1-5
d_call: NA
cdr3_length: 17
v_call: TRBV3-1
cdr3_nt: TGTGCCAGCAGCCAGGGGGGGGCGGGACTGGGCAATCAGCCCCAGCATTTT
cdr3_aa: CASSQGGAGLGNQPQHF

clone_size: many
j_call: TRBJ2-1
d_call: NA
cdr3_length: 15
v_call: TRBV7-2
cdr3_nt: TGTGCCAGCTCCTCGATGGGCGGACTAAAGAATGAGCAGTTCTTC
cdr3_aa: CASSSMGGLKNEQFF

clone_size: NA
j_call: TRBJ1-1
d_call: NA
cdr3_length: 11
v_call: TRBV6-2/TRBV6-3
cdr3_nt: TGTGCCACCGAGAAGAACACTGAAGCTTTCTTT
cdr3_aa: CATEKNTEAFF

clone_size: few
j_call: TRBJ2-5
d_call: NA
cdr3_length: 15
v_call: TRBV20-1
cdr3_nt: TGCAGTGCTAACGACGCGAAAGAGAGCCAAGAGACCCAGTACTTC
cdr3_aa: CSANDAKESQETQYF

clone_size: NA
j_call: TRBJ2-7
d_call: NA
cdr3_length: 15
v_call: TRBV4-1
cdr3_nt: TGCGCCAGCAGCCAAGTTGAGGGAGAAGGCTACGAGCAGTACTTC
cdr3_aa: CASSQVEGEGYEQYF